This T cell receptor (beta chain) derives from a study of blood T cell repertoires in COVID-19. The wider study: Acute and convalescent COVID-19 samples came from the United States, Italy and Spain. Sample material is recorded as cDNA or gDNA derived from T cells, B-cell-depleted T cells, or PBMCs.

Methods used by the authors: Scientists estimated how many nucleated cells there were by amplifying reference gene primers. The assay was immunoSEQ multiplex PCR, and TCRdb's table has in-frame clones only and misses some. V and J calls plus clone size are reproduced from that table; the DNA served to infer D and trimming. The sample yields about 380,000 clones, 70% to 90% seen once. This sequence originates from a middle-aged man with acute or convalescent COVID-19. Sequencing was done on a sample of peripheral blood.

CDR3 nucleotide sequence: TGCAGTGCTAGGTCGTACAATGAGCAGTTCTTC. Protein product: CSARSYNEQFF. V gene TRBV20-1 combines with J gene TRBJ2-1; D is unresolved. The CDR3 length is 11 residues. CDR1 and CDR2 (germline): DFQATT, SNEGSKA (reference sequence). V lost 3 bases, J lost 4 bases, and 4 bases lay in between.